This TCR beta chain stems from a study of cytomegalovirus exposure and HLA in healthy donors. Study at large: Among over 300 genotyped donors, approximately 80% fell in the Caucasian-associated ancestry cluster. Broader study findings: Immune exposure information comprised only CMV serostatus. TCR beta chains numbering some 160 were designated cytomegalovirus-associated.

This CDR3 is built from 15 residues. Germline CDR1 and CDR2: SGHNT and YYREEE (reference sequence). The PCR used 60 Vbeta and 13 Jbeta primers. The assay was immunoSEQ multiplex PCR, and TCRdb's table has in-frame clones only and misses some. This table holds some 28,000 clones, roughly 60% found once. Donors likely had unrecorded immune exposures despite being nominally healthy when sampled. This clone was detected a few times. Its antigen is undetermined. This clonotype was obtained from a male donor in good health and CMV-seropositive. The rearrangement joins TRBV5-4 to TRBJ2-5; perhaps TRBD1 as D (6 bases). Near its end, the DNA agrees better with TRBJ2-7, so the J call may be wrong. The sample consisted of PBMCs. CDR3 protein: CASSLGDISSYEQYF. CDR3 in DNA: TGTGCCAGCAGCTTGGGGGACATAAGCTCCTACGAGCAGTACTTC.